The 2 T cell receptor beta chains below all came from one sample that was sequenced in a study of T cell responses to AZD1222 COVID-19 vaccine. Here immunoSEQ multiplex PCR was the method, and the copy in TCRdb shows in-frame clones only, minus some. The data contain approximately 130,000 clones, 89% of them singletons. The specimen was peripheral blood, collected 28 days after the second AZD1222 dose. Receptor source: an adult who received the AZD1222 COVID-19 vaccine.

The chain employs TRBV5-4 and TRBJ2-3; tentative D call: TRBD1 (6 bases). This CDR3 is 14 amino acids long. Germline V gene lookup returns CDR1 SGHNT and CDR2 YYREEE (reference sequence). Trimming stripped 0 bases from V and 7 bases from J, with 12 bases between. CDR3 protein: CASSLGTARHTQYF. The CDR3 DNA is TGTGCCAGCAGCTTGGGGACAGCGAGGCATACGCAGTATTTT.

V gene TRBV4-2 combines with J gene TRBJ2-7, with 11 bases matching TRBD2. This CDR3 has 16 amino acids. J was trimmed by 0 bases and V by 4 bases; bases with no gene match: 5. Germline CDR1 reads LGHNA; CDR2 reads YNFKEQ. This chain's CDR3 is CASSLGTSGLSYEQYF. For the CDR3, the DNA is TGTGCCAGCAGCCTTGGGACTAGCGGACTCTCCTACGAGCAGTACTTC.